These 13 T cell receptor beta chains were sequenced from one sample in a study of blood T cell repertoires in COVID-19. Here immunoSEQ multiplex PCR was the method, and the copy in TCRdb shows in-frame clones only, minus some. The sample shows about 200,000 clones, around 84% of them seen only once. The sample was PBMCs or T cells enriched from blood (not recorded which). The receptors were sampled from a woman aged 40 to 50 with acute COVID-19.

The rearrangement links TRBV5-1 to TRBJ1-6; unclear D gene. Germline V gene sequence: CDR1 SGHRS, CDR2 YFSETQ. The germline V and J ends were trimmed by 1 base and 0 bases, with 8 bases remaining between them. The CDR3 extends over 16 amino acids. This chain's CDR3 is CASSLNEISYNSPLHF. The CDR3 region has the DNA TGCGCCAGCAGCTTGAACGAGATCTCCTATAATTCACCCCTCCACTTT.

This chain links TRBV30 with TRBJ2-3, with 8 nucleotides matching TRBD1. Trimming took 7 bases from V and 6 from J; bases not matched to a gene: 6. Germline V gene sequence: CDR1 GTSNPN, CDR2 SVGIG (reference sequence). This CDR3 contains 12 residues. DNA for the CDR3: TGTGCCTCGACAGGGGCGGCCGATACGCAGTATTTT. It specifies CASTGAADTQYF.

The J gene is TRBJ2-5, the V gene TRBV19, with D perhaps matching TRBD2 (5 bases). Trimming cost V 5 bases and J 0 bases, with 7 bases left between them. The CDR3 is 13 residues long. Germline CDR1 LNHDA, CDR2 SQIVND (reference sequence). The CDR3 sequence is CASSPRDQETQYF. The CDR3 DNA reads as TGTGCCAGTAGTCCGAGGGACCAAGAGACCCAGTACTTC.

The chain links TRBV30 to TRBJ2-1, with TRBD2 matching 7 bases. J gave up 8 bases and V 0 bases, and 7 bases lay outside the gene matches. This CDR3 is built from 14 residues. The germline gives CDR1 GTSNPN, CDR2 SVGIG (reference sequence). The CDR3 bases are TGTGCCTGGAGTGTAGCGGGAAGTATCGATGAGCAGTTCTTC. Translated, it gives CAWSVAGSIDEQFF. Combining the CDR3 with reference TRBV30 and TRBJ2-1 gives the whole variable domain SQTIHQWPATLVQPVGSPLSLECTVEGTSNPNLYWYRQAAGRGLQLLFYSVGIGQISSEVPQNLSASRPQDRQFILSSKKLLLSDSGFYLCAWSVAGSIDEQFFGPGTRLTVL.

The chain employs TRBV20-1 and TRBJ1-2, with TRBD1 matching 7 bases. Germline-derived CDR1 and CDR2 are DFQATT and SNEGSKA (reference sequence). Germline trimming cut 4 bases from V and 8 bases from J; bases unmatched to any gene: 4. The CDR3 has 11 residues. Here the CDR3 DNA reads TGCAGTGCTAACAGGGGCGGGGGCTACACCTTC. This encodes CSANRGGGYTF.

V usage is TRBV6-5 and J usage is TRBJ2-5; the match to TRBD1 covers 7 bases. J gave up 4 bases and V 5 bases, and 1 base lay outside the gene matches. CDR1 and CDR2 from the germline V gene are MNHEY and SVGAGI. The CDR3 covers 12 residues. The CDR3 DNA sequence: TGTGCCAGCAGTCGGACAGGAGAGACCCAGTACTTC. It is translated as CASSRTGETQYF.

This chain connects TRBV11-2 to TRBJ2-5; D possibly corresponds to TRBD2 (6 bases). V lost 5 bases and J lost 5, with 15 bases in between. The length of the CDR3 is 14 residues. Germline loops: CDR1 SGHAT, CDR2 FQNNGV. CDR3 DNA sequence: TGTGCCAGCAGCCCGGGGCGGGGCAGGGAGACCCAGTACTTC. Its translation is CASSPGRGRETQYF.

The rearrangement joins TRBV7-8 to TRBJ1-1; 8 bases are a match to TRBD1. V shed 1 base and J 5 bases; nucleotides not matched to a gene: 6. This CDR3 has 15 residues. Germline values: CDR1 SGHVS, CDR2 FQNEAQ. The CDR3 nucleotides read TGTGCCAGCAGCTTAGTCCAGGGGGCGCGGACTGAAGCTTTCTTT. Its protein is CASSLVQGARTEAFF.

The chain joins TRBV19 to TRBJ2-1; D uncertain. Between the trimmed V and J ends, which lost 3 bases and 15 bases, there was a span of 21 bases. The germline gives CDR1 LNHDA, CDR2 SQIVND (reference sequence). This CDR3 is 14 amino acids long. The DNA of the CDR3 is TGTGCCAGTAGTATTTCCCTCCAGGATGGATCGAGGTTCTTC. Translated, it gives CASSISLQDGSRFF.

The gene calls are TRBV5-1 and TRBJ1-3; TRBD1 agrees at 8 bases. V lost 4 bases, J lost 2 bases, and 11 bases stayed unmatched. Germline CDR1 and CDR2: SGHRS and YFSETQ. CDR3 length equals 17 residues. The CDR3 loop reads CASSTPDREAPGNTIYF. As DNA, the CDR3 is TGCGCCAGCAGCACCCCGGACAGGGAAGCGCCTGGAAACACCATATATTTT.

The gene calls are TRBV27 and TRBJ1-2, with TRBD1 identical over 11 bases. Germline V lookup: CDR1 MNHEY, CDR2 SMNVEV (reference sequence). V dropped 7 bases and J dropped 5; count of bases not matched to a gene: 6. The CDR3 is 14 amino acids. CDR3 sequence reads: CASTRTGGAYGYTF. The CDR3 region has the DNA TGTGCCAGCACCCGGACAGGGGGCGCGTATGGCTACACCTTC.

The chain recombines TRBV2 with TRBJ1-6, with TRBD1 as a possible D gene (5 bases). The CDR3 consists of 15 residues. Germline assignment: CDR1 SNHLY and CDR2 FYNNEI. Trimming stripped 5 bases from V and 7 bases from J, with 15 bases between. The CDR3 DNA sequence: TGTGCCAGCAGTCCCCGAAGGGGCGCCAATTCACCCCTCCACTTT. Translated, it gives CASSPRRGANSPLHF.

The rearrangement uses TRBV6-5 and TRBJ1-4, with D maybe TRBD1 (5 bases). Looked up from germline, CDR1 is MNHEY and CDR2 is SVGAGI. V lost 2 bases and J 7 bases, leaving 11 bases between the germline ends. The CDR3 consists of 14 residues. CDR3: CASSYSPGGEKLFF. CDR3 bases: TGTGCCAGCAGTTACAGCCCGGGGGGTGAAAAACTGTTTTTT.